This T cell receptor (beta chain) was captured by sequencing in a study of beta chain features in type 1 diabetes. Regarding the study as a whole: Type 1 diabetes patients had TCRB CDR3s that were shorter (moderately but significantly so) in all four CD4+ subsets. PCR might show a preference for shorter templates, equally across patients and controls.

CDR1 and CDR2 (germline): SGHAT, FQDESV (reference sequence). J gave up 3 bases and V 5 bases, and 1 base lay outside the gene matches. The CDR3 is 14 residues long. Since all of the isolated RNA was reverse transcribed, expressed TCRB transcripts were what got sequenced. The table came from immunoSEQ multiplex PCR; TCRdb's copy has only in-frame clones and leaves some out. The table has under 900,000 clones, about a sixth seen once. There are a few counts of this clone. Antigen unknown. The rearrangement links TRBV11-1 to TRBJ2-3; 11 positions match TRBD2. The sequence was collected from a woman aged 18-30 years in good health. Input material: naive CD4+ T cells from blood. The CDR3 is CASSRTSGTDTQYF. The CDR3, as DNA: TGTGCCAGCAGCCGGACTAGCGGGACAGATACGCAGTATTTT.